This T cell receptor (beta chain) stems from a study of blood T cell repertoires in COVID-19. The wider study: The United States, Italy and Spain were the sources of the acute and convalescent COVID-19 samples. T cells, B-cell-depleted T cells, or PBMCs supplied cDNA or gDNA.

Trimming stripped 4 bases from V and 2 bases from J, with 13 bases between. CDR3 length equals 14 residues. Germline V CDR1 and CDR2: SGDLS, YYNGEE. Original processing notes: Cell counts per sample came from amplifying reference gene primers. Only in-frame clones appear in the TCRdb table, and some are missing; sequencing was by immunoSEQ multiplex PCR. D and trimming were read from the DNA, whereas the V and J calls and clone size are those reported in that table. The top ten clones hold over 5% of a sample with 110,000 to 150,000 clones, around 84% of them seen once. The receptor was derived from a human donor in a cohort sampled during active COVID-19. Material for sequencing was peripheral blood. This rearrangement joins TRBV9 to TRBJ2-7; D is possibly TRBD2 (5 bases). Written as DNA, the CDR3 is TGTGCCAGCAGCCCCGGGGATTGGGCCTACGAGCAGTACTTC. Its translation: CASSPGDWAYEQYF.